The 23 T cell receptor beta chains below come from one sample, sequenced in a study of T cells after yellow fever vaccination. TCRdb redid the calling of the 5' RACE reads with MiXCR, one entry per CDR3 protein. There are about 210,000 distinct CDR3 sequences in the sample; over 6.5% occur only once, and about 0.95% lies in the top ten. The sequencing used CD4+ T cells sorted from PBMCs, collected on the day of the yellow fever booster vaccination. The receptors here all came from a man under 40 who received the YFV17D yellow fever vaccine.

This clonotype was found many times. V usage is TRBV5-1 and J usage is TRBJ2-3, with TRBD1 identical over 7 bases. The junction had 9 bases not matched to a gene; V was cut back by 2 bases and J by 0 bases. Germline CDR1 and CDR2: SGHRS and YFSETQ. The CDR3 has 17 residues. The CDR3 bases are TGCGCCAGCAGCTTAAAAGCAGGGGGAGCTAGCACAGATACGCAGTATTTT. This gives the protein CASSLKAGGASTDTQYF.

The sample holds a few counts of this clonotype. This chain uses TRBV7-2 with TRBJ2-1, with 7 positions matching TRBD1. The V segment lost 7 bases and the J segment 2 bases; nucleotides outside the gene matches: 8. From germline, CDR1 is SGHTA and CDR2 FQGNSA. The CDR3 length is 15 residues. DNA of the CDR3: TGTGCCAGCACCCGTGGGCAGGGGGCCTACAATGAGCAGTTCTTC. Translated: CASTRGQGAYNEQFF.

This clonotype was counted ten times or more. The V call is TRBV18, the J call TRBJ2-7; 12 positions match TRBD2. The length of the CDR3 is 16 residues. The germline V gene has CDR1 KGHSH and CDR2 LQKENI. Unmatched junction bases numbered 4, after V lost 2 bases and J lost 2 bases. CDR3 region: CASSPGRLAGAYEQYF. The CDR3 nucleotides read TGTGCCAGCTCACCAGGGAGACTAGCGGGGGCCTACGAGCAGTACTTC.

The rearrangement joins TRBV5-1 to TRBJ1-6; D gene uncertain. The CDR3 loop spans 13 amino acids. Germline CDR1 and CDR2: SGHRS and YFSETQ. The ends were cut back, 1 base at V and 8 bases at J, with 7 bases in the middle. CDR3 in DNA: TGCGCCAGCAGCTTGTCAGTTTATTCACCCCTCCACTTT. This encodes CASSLSVYSPLHF.

The V gene is TRBV7-8, the J gene TRBJ2-1, with 10 bases lining up with TRBD2. The CDR3 loop spans 16 amino acids. J was trimmed by 7 bases and V by 4 bases; bases with no gene match: 10. Per germline, CDR1 SGHVS and CDR2 FQNEAQ. The CDR3 protein is CASSSESGRAGNEQFF. The CDR3 DNA is TGTGCCAGCAGCTCGGAAAGCGGGAGGGCCGGGAATGAGCAGTTCTTC.

This clonotype was seen ten or more times. The chain recombines TRBV20-1 with TRBJ2-1; no definite D call. Germline CDR1 reads DFQATT; CDR2 reads SNEGSKA (reference sequence). V was shortened by 6 bases and J by 10 bases, with 10 bases between the two germline ends. This CDR3 is built from 10 residues. Written as DNA, the CDR3 is TGCAGTGCGGGGATTCGAGAGCAGTTCTTC. Translation: CSAGIREQFF.

This clonotype was counted between two and nine times. This chain joins TRBV20-1 and TRBJ1-2; D remains ambiguous. V was cut by 6 bases and J by 5 bases, with 10 bases left in between. Germline V gene data show CDR1 as DFQATT and CDR2 as SNEGSKA (reference sequence). This CDR3 has 11 amino acids. In nucleotides, the CDR3 is TGCAGTGCCCCGGCGGGTTATGGCTACACCTTC. Amino acids: CSAPAGYGYTF.

The CDR3 here is CASSHLGSVDNEQFF. The CDR3 DNA is TGTGCCAGCAGCCACCTAGGCAGCGTAGACAATGAGCAGTTCTTC. The chain recombines TRBV14 with TRBJ2-1; D remains ambiguous. This CDR3 is 15 amino acids long. Germline V gene lookup returns CDR1 SGHDN and CDR2 FVKESK. V was trimmed by 3 bases and J by 5 bases, leaving 14 bases between them.

This clonotype was observed a handful of times. The rearrangement uses TRBV27 and TRBJ1-2; a possible D gene is TRBD1 (6 bases). Germline CDR1 and CDR2: MNHEY and SMNVEV (reference sequence). Trimming pared 6 bases from V and 8 bases from J, leaving 10 bases between. The CDR3 covers 11 residues. The CDR3, as DNA: TGTGCCAGCAGATTGGGGGCAGGCTACACCTTC. It encodes CASRLGAGYTF.

The chain links TRBV19 to TRBJ2-2; TRBD2 might be the D (5 bases). CDR1 LNHDA and CDR2 SQIVND come from the germline V gene (reference sequence). The CDR3 has 15 amino acids. The V and J ends lost 7 bases and 7 bases respectively, with 19 bases between them. The DNA for the CDR3 is TGTGCCAGTACCAAACAACTTCCCGGGGTCGGGGAGCTGTTTTTT. Translated: CASTKQLPGVGELFF.

The CDR3 sequence is CASSYRFQATRNTGELFF. CDR3 sequence (DNA): TGTGCCAGCAGTTACAGGTTCCAAGCGACTAGGAACACCGGGGAGCTGTTTTTT. The chain has TRBV6-5 and TRBJ2-2, with D possibly matching TRBD2 (6 bases). The V gene lost 2 bases and the J gene lost 1 base, with 17 bases spanning the gap. Germline lookup yields CDR1 MNHEY and CDR2 SVGAGI. The CDR3 has 18 residues.

In this sample, this clonotype turned up a few times. The chain joins TRBV29-1 to TRBJ2-5, with unresolved D. The CDR3 is 11 residues long. Trimming pared 6 bases from V and 5 bases from J, leaving 10 bases between. In germline, CDR1 is SQVTM, CDR2 ANQGSEA. This CDR3 is CSVSRQETQYF. CDR3 bases: TGCAGCGTCTCCCGTCAGGAGACCCAGTACTTC.

There are a few counts of this clonotype. The chain joins TRBV9 to TRBJ1-3; D is perhaps TRBD1 (5 bases). This CDR3 contains 14 residues. Germline loops: CDR1 SGDLS, CDR2 YYNGEE. Trimming took off 3 bases at V and 0 bases at J, with 7 bases between the two ends. The CDR3 DNA sequence: TGTGCCAGCAGCGACAGGCCCTCTGGAAACACCATATATTTT. It translates to CASSDRPSGNTIYF.

J is TRBJ2-5 and V is TRBV4-3, with D uncertain. The CDR3 loop spans 14 amino acids. Trimming took 1 base from V and 4 from J, leaving 10 bases between them. From germline, CDR1 is LGHNA and CDR2 YSLEER. The CDR3 DNA sequence: TGCGCCAGCAGCCAAGTCAACTCGAGAGAGACCCAGTACTTC. Its protein product is CASSQVNSRETQYF.

This clonotype has more than one count but fewer than ten. V usage is TRBV12-3 or TRBV12-4 and J usage is TRBJ1-1, with 8 nucleotides matching TRBD1. With V trimmed by 1 base and J by 0 bases, 10 bases remained unmatched. The CDR3 has 18 amino acids. In DNA, the CDR3 is TGTGCCAGCAGTTTAGGGTCCAGGGGGCTAGGGATGAACACTGAAGCTTTCTTT. This sequence encodes CASSLGSRGLGMNTEAFF.

The chain uses TRBV5-6 and TRBJ2-1; D possibly corresponds to TRBD2 (6 bases). This CDR3 is 15 amino acids long. With 1 base removed from V and 2 bases from J, the gap between germline ends came to 10 bases. The germline gives CDR1 SGHDT, CDR2 YYEEEE. The CDR3 here is CASSLWEAPYNEQFF. CDR3 in DNA: TGTGCCAGCAGCTTGTGGGAGGCCCCCTACAATGAGCAGTTCTTC.

This clonotype was detected only a few times. V is TRBV20-1 and J is TRBJ2-1, with D unclear. V gave up 2 bases and J gave up 2 bases, with 7 bases separating them. This CDR3 contains 13 residues. Germline CDR1 DFQATT, CDR2 SNEGSKA (reference sequence). The CDR3: CSARRWAYNEQFF. Written as DNA, the CDR3 is TGCAGTGCTAGACGTTGGGCCTACAATGAGCAGTTCTTC.

There are many counts of this clonotype. The chain employs TRBV7-9 and TRBJ2-3, with D perhaps being TRBD1 or TRBD2 (6 bases each). The CDR3 is 13 amino acids. The germline gives CDR1 SEHNR, CDR2 FQNEAQ (reference sequence). V shed 4 bases and J shed 6 bases, with 11 bases lying between them. Here the CDR3 reads CASSSRGPDTQYF. The DNA for the CDR3 is TGTGCCAGCAGCTCCCGGGGGCCGGATACGCAGTATTTT.

The gene calls are TRBV12-3 or TRBV12-4 and TRBJ2-3, with D tentatively TRBD1 or TRBD2 (5 bases each). V lost 8 bases and J lost 0, with 9 bases in between. CDR3 length: 13 amino acids. The CDR3 reads CASGRDSTDTQYF. Written as DNA, the CDR3 is TGTGCCAGCGGCCGGGACAGCACAGATACGCAGTATTTT.

The V and J genes are TRBV29-1 and TRBJ2-5, with a weak D call TRBD1 (6 bases). There are 14 residues in the CDR3. V was shortened by 4 bases and J by 1 base, with 13 bases between the two germline ends. The germline gives CDR1 SQVTM, CDR2 ANQGSEA. The CDR3 bases are TGCAGCGTTGCCGCCAGGGGTGCCCAAGAGACCCAGTACTTC. This codes for CSVAARGAQETQYF.

Of note for this clonotype: A read error may explain this, as a much larger clone is one base away. The J gene is TRBJ1-3, the V gene TRBV9, with TRBD1 matching 11 bases. Looked up from germline, CDR1 is SGDLS and CDR2 is YYNGEE. The CDR3 extends over 15 amino acids. With 0 bases clipped from V and 8 bases from J, the junction kept 4 bases outside the gene matches. The CDR3, as DNA: TGTGCCAGCAGCGTAGGGGGGACAGGGGGAGACACCATATATTTT. Its translation: CASSVGGTGGDTIYF. Full variable domain (outside the CDR3, taken from reference TRBV9 and TRBJ1-3): DSGVTQTPKHLITATGQRVTLRCSPRSGDLSVYWYQQSLDQGLQFLIQYYNGEERAKGNILERFSAQQFPDLHSELNLSSLELGDSALYFCASSVGGTGGDTIYFGEGSWLTVV.

This clonotype was seen repeatedly, ten times or more. The chain recombines TRBV2 with TRBJ2-1, with D tentatively TRBD1 (5 bases). Looked up from germline, CDR1 is SNHLY and CDR2 is FYNNEI. The V and J ends lost 4 bases and 3 bases respectively, with 10 bases between them. This CDR3 contains 14 residues. CDR3 sequence (DNA): TGTGCCAGCAGTGGCAGGGAAGACTACAATGAGCAGTTCTTC. Protein: CASSGREDYNEQFF.

The rearrangement links TRBV7-2 to TRBJ2-7; D remains unclear. Trimming removed 1 base at V and 1 base at J, with 8 bases between. Germline CDR1 SGHTA, CDR2 FQGNSA. The length of the CDR3 is 14 residues. For the CDR3, the DNA is TGTGCCAGCAGCTTAGATCAGCAATCCTACGAGCAGTACTTC. It codes for CASSLDQQSYEQYF.